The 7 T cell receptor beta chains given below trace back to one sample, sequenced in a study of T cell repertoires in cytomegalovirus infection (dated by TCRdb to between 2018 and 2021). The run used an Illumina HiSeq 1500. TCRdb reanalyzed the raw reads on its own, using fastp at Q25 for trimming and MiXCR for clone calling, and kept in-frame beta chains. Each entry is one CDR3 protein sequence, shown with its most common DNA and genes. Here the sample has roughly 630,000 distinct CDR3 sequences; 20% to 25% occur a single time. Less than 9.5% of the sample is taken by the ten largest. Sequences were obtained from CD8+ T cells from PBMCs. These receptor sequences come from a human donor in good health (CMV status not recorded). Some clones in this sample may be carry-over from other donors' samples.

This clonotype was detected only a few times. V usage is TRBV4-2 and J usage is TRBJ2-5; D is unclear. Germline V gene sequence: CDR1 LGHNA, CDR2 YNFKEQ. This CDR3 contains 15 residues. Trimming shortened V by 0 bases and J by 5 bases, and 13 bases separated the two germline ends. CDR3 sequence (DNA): TGTGCCAGCAGCCAAGATCTTGGGGTCGGGGAGACCCAGTACTTC. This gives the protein CASSQDLGVGETQYF.

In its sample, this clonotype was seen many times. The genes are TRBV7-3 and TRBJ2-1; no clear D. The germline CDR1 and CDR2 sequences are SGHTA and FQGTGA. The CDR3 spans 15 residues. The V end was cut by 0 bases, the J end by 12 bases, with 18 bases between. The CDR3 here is CASSLTEGPAPGQFF. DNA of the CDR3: TGTGCCAGCAGCTTAACTGAAGGCCCGGCCCCGGGGCAGTTCTTC.

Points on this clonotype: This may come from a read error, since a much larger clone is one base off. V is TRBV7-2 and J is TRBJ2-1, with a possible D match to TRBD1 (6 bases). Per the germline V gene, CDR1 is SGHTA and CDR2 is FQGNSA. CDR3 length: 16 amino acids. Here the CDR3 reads CANSLGLRTVFNEQFF. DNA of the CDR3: TGTGCCAACAGCTTAGGGCTTAGGACAGTTTTCAATGAGCAGTTCTTC.

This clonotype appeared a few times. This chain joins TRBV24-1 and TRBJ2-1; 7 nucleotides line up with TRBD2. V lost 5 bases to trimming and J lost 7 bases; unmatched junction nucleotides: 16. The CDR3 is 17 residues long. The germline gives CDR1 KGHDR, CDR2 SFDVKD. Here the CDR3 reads CATSGLGAEGEGNEQFF. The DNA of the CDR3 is TGTGCCACCAGTGGACTTGGAGCGGAAGGGGAGGGAAATGAGCAGTTCTTC.

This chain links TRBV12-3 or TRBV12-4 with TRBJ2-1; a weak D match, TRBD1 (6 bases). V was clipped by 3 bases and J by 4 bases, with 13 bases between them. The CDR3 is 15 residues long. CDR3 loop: CASSFEGVGYNEQFF. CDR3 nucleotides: TGTGCCAGCAGTTTCGAGGGGGTCGGGTACAATGAGCAGTTCTTC.

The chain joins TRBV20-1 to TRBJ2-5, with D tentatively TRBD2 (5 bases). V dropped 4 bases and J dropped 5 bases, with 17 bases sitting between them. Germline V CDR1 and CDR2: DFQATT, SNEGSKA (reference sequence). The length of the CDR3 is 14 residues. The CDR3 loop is CSATPVRGLETQYF. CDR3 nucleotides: TGCAGTGCTACCCCTGTTAGAGGGTTGGAGACCCAGTACTTC.

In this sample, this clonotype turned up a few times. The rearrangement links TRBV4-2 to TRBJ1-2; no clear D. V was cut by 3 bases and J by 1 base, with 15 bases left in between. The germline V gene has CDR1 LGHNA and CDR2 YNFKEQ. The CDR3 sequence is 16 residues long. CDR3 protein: CASSQSPGARNYGYTF. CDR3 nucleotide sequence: TGTGCCAGCAGCCAGTCTCCGGGAGCCCGTAACTATGGCTACACCTTC.